This paragraph reports one T cell receptor (beta chain). Only one count was recorded for this clone. Its antigen remains unidentified. No base quality information exists; no much larger clone differs at one position. Relative to germline, V is missing 2 bases and J is missing 4 bases, with 7 bases of the junction outside any gene match. Per the germline V gene, SGHTA is the CDR1 and FQGNSA is the CDR2. Counted from cysteine to phenylalanine, this CDR3 has 16 amino acids. The CDR3 DNA has 48 bases and is translated from base 1. This entry comes from a study of blood T cell repertoires in COVID-19 (dated by TCRdb to the early 2020s). Concerning the study at large: Samples covering the acute and convalescent phases of COVID-19 were provided by collaborators in the United States, Italy and Spain. Subjects who had been exposed to COVID-19, were actively infected with it, or had recovered from it provided the deeply sampled blood TCRbeta repertoires that made up the dataset. Sample metadata almost always included a de-identified subject ID, COVID-19 status, age in years and sex. A freely available public database, intended as a resource for researchers studying the immune response to SARS-CoV-2, is where the repertoires were released. The prospective study material was composed of cDNA or gDNA derived from T cells, B-cell-depleted T cells, or PBMCs. Samples were obtained from the ongoing ImmuneRACE study (first 160 participants) and from 950 to 1,500 subjects provided by 6 global collaborators. HLA class I and class II types, where available, came from metadata supplied by the sample provider rather than from assay-based typing.

The collaborating institutions used their own protocols to collect whole blood in K2EDTA tubes. For TCRbeta analysis, collaborator samples were shipped as frozen whole blood, as isolated PBMCs, or as DNA extracted from either sample type. Study-level results and caveats: The amount of clinical and demographic metadata varied by source and participant and was provided uncurated.

The immunoSEQ Assay, a bias-controlled multiplex PCR, was used to amplify TCRbeta CDR3 regions from genomic DNA. On the authors' methods: The number of nucleated cells in each sample was estimated by amplification of reference gene primers within the assay. To quantify the absolute abundance of each unique TCRbeta CDR3 rearrangement, sequence reads were collapsed and filtered. For each sample, productive Simpson clonality was calculated as the square root of Simpson's diversity index across productive rearrangements. Not all clones reach the TCRdb copy of this immuneACCESS table, which keeps in-frame sequences only. Checked studies attribute under half of the gap to unresolved V genes and leave the rest unexplained. For V, J and clone size, that table is used; D and trimming come from the DNA. The sample profile shows more than 130,000 clones; under 85% of them were found once. The ten biggest clones cover 8% to 10% of the sample.

Input material: peripheral blood. The chain is made from TRBV7-2 and TRBJ1-5, with TRBD1 matching 8 junction bases. The TCR comes from a woman of 80 years or more in a cohort sampled during active or convalescent COVID-19. CDR3 region: CASSLMGTGSNQPQHF. DNA sequence: TGTGCCAGCAGCTTAATGGGGACAGGCTCAAATCAGCCCCAGCATTTT.